These 15 T cell receptor beta chains were sequenced from one sample in a study of blood T cell repertoires in COVID-19. Assay: immunoSEQ multiplex PCR; the TCRdb copy retains only in-frame clones and omits some. The profile shows some 190,000 clones, around 84% of them singletons. Sequenced material: PBMCs or T cells enriched from blood (not recorded which). The receptors stem from a woman in her thirties who had recovered from COVID-19.

This clone was observed a few times. The V call is TRBV7-3, the J call TRBJ2-1, with D possibly TRBD1 on 6 matching bases. Germline values: CDR1 SGHTA, CDR2 FQGTGA. V was shortened by 5 bases and J by 0 bases, with 11 bases between the two germline ends. This CDR3 has 15 residues. The CDR3 loop reads CASSVDRSSYNEQFF. Here the CDR3 DNA reads TGTGCCAGCAGCGTTGACAGGAGCTCCTACAATGAGCAGTTCTTC.

The gene calls are TRBV6-5 and TRBJ2-7, with D perhaps matching TRBD1 (6 bases). Germline V gene data show CDR1 as MNHEY and CDR2 as SVGAGI. Trimming cost V 3 bases and J 6 bases, with 9 bases left between them. The CDR3 loop spans 12 amino acids. The CDR3 DNA is TGTGCCAGCAGTTATCTAGGGGGCGAGCAGTACGTC. It encodes CASSYLGGEQYV.

This clone was seen at least ten times. The J gene is TRBJ2-5, the V gene TRBV14; 8 nucleotides align to TRBD2. V was clipped by 4 bases and J by 5 bases; unmatched bases: 3. Germline V lookup: CDR1 SGHDN, CDR2 FVKESK. The CDR3 has 13 amino acids. The CDR3 protein is CASSRAGVETQYF. The CDR3 DNA follows: TGTGCCAGCAGCCGAGCGGGGGTGGAGACCCAGTACTTC. Full variable domain (rest looked up from reference TRBV14 and TRBJ2-5): EAGVTQFPSHSVIEKGQTVTLRCDPISGHDNLYWYRRVMGKEIKFLLHFVKESKQDESGMPNNRFLAERTGGTYSTLKVQPAELEDSGVYFCASSRAGVETQYFGPGTRLLVL.

The J gene is TRBJ2-1, the V gene TRBV28; 15 nucleotides line up with TRBD2. With V trimmed by 3 bases and J by 1 base, 10 bases remained unmatched. From germline, CDR1 is MDHEN and CDR2 SYDVKM. There are 20 residues in the CDR3. CDR3 bases: TGTGCCAGCAGTTTTCCCACCGGACTAGCGGGGGGGCAATCCTACAATGAGCAGTTCTTC. This translates into CASSFPTGLAGGQSYNEQFF.

This clone has just one count. J is TRBJ2-1 and V is TRBV2; no clear D. Germline V gives CDR1 SNHLY, CDR2 FYNNEI. CDR3 length: 14 residues. The V end was cut by 4 bases, the J end by 3 bases, with 10 bases between. DNA of the CDR3: TGTGCCAGCAGTGGGAACAGAAACTACAATGAGCAGTTCTTC. Protein: CASSGNRNYNEQFF.

The gene calls are TRBV11-2 and TRBJ2-3; D is uncertain. CDR1 and CDR2 from the germline V gene are SGHAT and FQNNGV. Trimming stripped 0 bases from V and 4 bases from J, with 5 bases between. The CDR3 loop spans 13 amino acids. The DNA for the CDR3 is TGTGCCAGCAGCTTAGATCAGGCAGATACGCAGTATTTT. Translated: CASSLDQADTQYF.

The CDR3 DNA reads as TGCGCCAGCAGCTTGATGGCTAGCGGAGCGAACACCGGGGAGCTGTTTTTT. Encoded protein: CASSLMASGANTGELFF. The chain couples TRBV5-1 to TRBJ2-2, with 7 bases lining up with TRBD2. The CDR3 consists of 17 residues. V was pared by 1 base and J by 0 bases, with 6 bases of the junction left unmatched. In germline, CDR1 is SGHRS, CDR2 YFSETQ.

The gene calls are TRBV7-8 and TRBJ1-1, with 9 bases identical to TRBD1. The V gene end was trimmed by 1 base and the J gene end by 5 bases; junction bases not matched to a gene: 5. The CDR3 runs 15 residues. Germline values: CDR1 SGHVS, CDR2 FQNEAQ. The CDR3 coding sequence is TGTGCCAGCAGCTTAGGAGGGACAGGGCAGACTGAAGCTTTCTTT. Its translation is CASSLGGTGQTEAFF.

V gene TRBV24-1 combines with J gene TRBJ1-4; the D gene is possibly TRBD1 (5 bases). V shed 2 bases and J shed 3 bases, with 9 bases lying between them. Germline lookup yields CDR1 KGHDR and CDR2 SFDVKD. CDR3 size: 15 residues. The CDR3 is CATSDSTESNEKLFF. CDR3 DNA: TGTGCCACCAGTGATTCGACAGAATCTAATGAAAAACTGTTTTTT.

The chain couples TRBV28 to TRBJ2-3; maybe TRBD2 (7 bases). V lost 5 bases and J lost 5, with 14 bases in between. CDR3 length: 14 residues. Germline V lookup: CDR1 MDHEN, CDR2 SYDVKM. CDR3 in amino acids: CASSPGGQVDTQYF. The CDR3 coding sequence is TGTGCCAGCAGTCCCGGGGGGCAGGTAGATACGCAGTATTTT.

The chain joins TRBV11-1 to TRBJ1-1; TRBD1 aligns across 10 bases. The ends lost 5 bases at V and 10 bases at J; junction bases unmatched: 13. Germline CDR1 and CDR2: SGHAT and FQDESV (reference sequence). CDR3 length equals 15 residues. CDR3 in DNA: TGTGCCAGCAGCCGACCGGGACAGGGGTGGTCGGTAGCTTTCTTT. It specifies CASSRPGQGWSVAFF.

CDR3 sequence reads: CASSSGQGSNSPLHF. Written as DNA, the CDR3 is TGCGCCAGCAGCAGCGGACAGGGAAGTAATTCACCCCTCCACTTT. V gene TRBV5-1 combines with J gene TRBJ1-6, with TRBD1 matching over 8 bases. CDR1 SGHRS and CDR2 YFSETQ come from the germline V gene. This CDR3 spans 15 amino acids. The J segment lost 6 bases and the V segment lost 4 bases, leaving 6 bases of the junction unmatched.

The rearrangement links TRBV12-2 to TRBJ2-7; TRBD1, the table's D call, lacks a check against the DNA. TRBV12-2 is tagged as a pseudogene. This CDR3 has 15 amino acids. As DNA, the CDR3 is TGTGCAAGTCGCTTGATCAGGACAGGAGTTTACGAGCAGTACGTC. Residues: CASRLIRTGVYEQYV.

The gene calls are TRBV18 and TRBJ1-5; 11 positions match TRBD1. From germline, CDR1 is KGHSH and CDR2 LQKENI. The J segment lost 9 bases and the V segment lost 1 base, leaving 8 bases of the junction unmatched. The CDR3 contains 16 residues. In nucleotides, the CDR3 is TGTGCCAGCTCACCACTGGGGACAGGGGGGAAGGGGCCCCAGCATTTT. Its translation: CASSPLGTGGKGPQHF.

The chain recombines TRBV6-5 with TRBJ2-3; 7 nucleotides match TRBD1. There are 16 residues in the CDR3. CDR1 is MNHEY and CDR2 is SVGAGI in the germline V gene. With 0 bases clipped from V and 3 bases from J, the junction kept 6 bases outside the gene matches. Here the CDR3 reads CASSYSAGGGTDTQYF. The CDR3 region has the DNA TGTGCCAGCAGTTACTCGGCAGGGGGTGGTACAGATACGCAGTATTTT.